This TCR beta chain came from a study of Ad26.COV2.S vaccination and SARS-CoV-2 variants. Overall study findings and caveats: TCR breadth and depth estimates may have understated total T cell responses. Post-vaccination spike-specific CD8+ and CD4+ T cell responses reportedly had substantial breadth.

Assay: immunoSEQ multiplex PCR; the TCRdb copy retains only in-frame clones and omits some. Altogether roughly 100,000 clones are present, over 60% being singletons, with the ten largest covering approximately 15%. Regarding this clone: Its antigen is currently unknown.

The germline gives CDR1 SGHNT, CDR2 YYREEE (reference sequence). V lost 0 bases and J lost 9; bases outside the gene matches: 10. The CDR3 is made up of 15 amino acids. The sequencing used peripheral blood, collected after recovery from COVID-19. This clonotype was obtained from a human donor who had recovered from COVID-19. The chain recombines TRBV5-4 with TRBJ2-3; 7 positions agree with TRBD1. CDR3 DNA sequence: TGTGCCAGCAGCTTGGGGGGCAGGGGGAAGGACACGCAGTATTTT. Translation gives CASSLGGRGKDTQYF.